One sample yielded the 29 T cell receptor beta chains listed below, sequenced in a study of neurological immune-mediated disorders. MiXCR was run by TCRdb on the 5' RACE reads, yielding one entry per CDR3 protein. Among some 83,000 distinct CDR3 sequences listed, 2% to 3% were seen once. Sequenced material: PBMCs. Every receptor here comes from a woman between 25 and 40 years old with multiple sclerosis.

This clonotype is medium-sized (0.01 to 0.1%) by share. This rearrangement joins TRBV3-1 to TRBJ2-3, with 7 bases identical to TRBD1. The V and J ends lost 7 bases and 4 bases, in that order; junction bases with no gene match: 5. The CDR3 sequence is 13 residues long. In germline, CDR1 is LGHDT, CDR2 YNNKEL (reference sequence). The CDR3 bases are TGTGCCAGCACCATACAGGGGTCAGATACGCAGTATTTT. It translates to CASTIQGSDTQYF.

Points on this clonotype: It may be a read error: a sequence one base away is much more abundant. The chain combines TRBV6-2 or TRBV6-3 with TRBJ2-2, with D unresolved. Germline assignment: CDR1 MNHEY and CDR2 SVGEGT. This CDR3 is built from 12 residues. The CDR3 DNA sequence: TGTGACAGCAGAACTACCACCGGGGAGCTGTTTTTT. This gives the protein CDSRTTTGELFF.

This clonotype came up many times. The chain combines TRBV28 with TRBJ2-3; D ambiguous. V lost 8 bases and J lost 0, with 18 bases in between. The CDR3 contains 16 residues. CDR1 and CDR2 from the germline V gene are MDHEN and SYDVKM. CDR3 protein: CASVKGMLSSTDTQYF. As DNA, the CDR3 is TGTGCCAGCGTTAAAGGCATGCTATCTAGCACAGATACGCAGTATTTT. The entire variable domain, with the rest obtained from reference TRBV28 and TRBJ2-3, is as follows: DVKVTQSSRYLVKRTGEKVFLECVQDMDHENMFWYRQDPGLGLRLIYFSYDVKMKEKGDIPEGYSVSREKKERFSLILESASTNQTSMYLCASVKGMLSSTDTQYFGPGTRLTVL.

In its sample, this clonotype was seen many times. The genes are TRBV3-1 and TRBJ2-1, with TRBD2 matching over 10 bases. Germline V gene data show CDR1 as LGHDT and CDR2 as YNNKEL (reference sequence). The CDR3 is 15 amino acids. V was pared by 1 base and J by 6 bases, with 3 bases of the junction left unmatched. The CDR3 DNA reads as TGTGCCAGCAGCCAAGCGGCTAGCGGGGGCAATGAGCAGTTCTTC. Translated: CASSQAASGGNEQFF.

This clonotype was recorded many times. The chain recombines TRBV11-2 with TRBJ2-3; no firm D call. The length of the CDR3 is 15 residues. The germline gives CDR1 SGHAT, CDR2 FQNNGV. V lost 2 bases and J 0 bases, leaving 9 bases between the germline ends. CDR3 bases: TGTGCCAGCAGCTTAATATACGGTAGCACAGATACGCAGTATTTT. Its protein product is CASSLIYGSTDTQYF.

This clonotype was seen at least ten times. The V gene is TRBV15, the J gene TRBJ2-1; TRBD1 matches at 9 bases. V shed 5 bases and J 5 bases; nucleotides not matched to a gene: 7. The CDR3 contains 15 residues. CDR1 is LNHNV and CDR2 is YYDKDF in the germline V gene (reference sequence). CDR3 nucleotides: TGTGCCACCAGCCCACCCGGGACAGGGAACAATGAGCAGTTCTTC. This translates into CATSPPGTGNNEQFF. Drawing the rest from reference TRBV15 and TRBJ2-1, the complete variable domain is DAMVIQNPRYQVTQFGKPVTLSCSQTLNHNVMYWYQQKSSQAPKLLFHYYDKDFNNEADTPDNFQSRRPNTSFCFLDIRSPGLGDTAMYLCATSPPGTGNNEQFFGPGTRLTVL.

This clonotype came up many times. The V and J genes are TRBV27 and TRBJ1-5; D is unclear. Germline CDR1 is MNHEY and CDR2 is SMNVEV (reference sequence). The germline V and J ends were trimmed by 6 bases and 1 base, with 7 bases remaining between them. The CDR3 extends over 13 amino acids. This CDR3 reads CASSYGSNQPQHF. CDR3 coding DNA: TGTGCCAGCAGCTACGGAAGCAATCAGCCCCAGCATTTT.

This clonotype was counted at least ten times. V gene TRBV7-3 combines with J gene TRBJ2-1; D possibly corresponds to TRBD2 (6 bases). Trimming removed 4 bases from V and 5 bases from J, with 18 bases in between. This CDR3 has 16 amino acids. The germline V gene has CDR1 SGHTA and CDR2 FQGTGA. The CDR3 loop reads CASSSPPSVPHNEQFF. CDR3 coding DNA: TGTGCCAGCAGCTCCCCCCCTAGCGTGCCGCACAATGAGCAGTTCTTC.

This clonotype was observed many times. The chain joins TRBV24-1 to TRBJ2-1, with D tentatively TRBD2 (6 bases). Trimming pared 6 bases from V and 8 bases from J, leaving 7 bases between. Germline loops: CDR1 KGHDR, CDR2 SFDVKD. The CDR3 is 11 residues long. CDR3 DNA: TGTGCCACCAGTTGGGGGGATGAGCAGTTCTTC. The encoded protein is CATSWGDEQFF.

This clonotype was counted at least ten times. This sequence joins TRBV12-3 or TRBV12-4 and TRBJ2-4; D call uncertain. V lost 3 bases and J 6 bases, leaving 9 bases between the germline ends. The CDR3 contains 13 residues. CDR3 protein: CASSFGFLNIQYF. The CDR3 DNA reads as TGTGCCAGCAGTTTCGGGTTCTTAAACATTCAGTACTTC.

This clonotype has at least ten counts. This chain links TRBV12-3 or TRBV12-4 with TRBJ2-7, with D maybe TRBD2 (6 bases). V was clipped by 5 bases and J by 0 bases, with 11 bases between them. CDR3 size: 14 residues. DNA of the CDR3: TGTGCCAGCAGTGTCGGGACTTCCTCCTACGAGCAGTACTTC. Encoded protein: CASSVGTSSYEQYF.

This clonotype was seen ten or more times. CDR3 bases: TGTGCCAGCAGTTCGTCCAGCTCCTATAATTCACCCCTCCACTTT. Amino acids: CASSSSSSYNSPLHF. V and J are TRBV12-3 or TRBV12-4 and TRBJ1-6, with D uncertain. CDR3 length: 15 residues. Trimming cost V 4 bases and J 0 bases, with 7 bases left between them.

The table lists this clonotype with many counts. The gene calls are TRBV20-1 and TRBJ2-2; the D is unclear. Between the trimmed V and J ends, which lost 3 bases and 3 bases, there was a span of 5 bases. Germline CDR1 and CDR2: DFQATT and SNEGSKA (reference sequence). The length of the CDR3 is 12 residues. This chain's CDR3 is CSASRDTGELFF. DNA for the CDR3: TGCAGTGCTAGTAGAGACACCGGGGAGCTGTTTTTT.

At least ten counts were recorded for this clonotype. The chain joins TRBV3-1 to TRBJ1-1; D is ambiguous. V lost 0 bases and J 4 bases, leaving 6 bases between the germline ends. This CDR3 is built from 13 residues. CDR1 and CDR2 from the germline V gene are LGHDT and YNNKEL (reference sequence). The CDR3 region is CASSQDSLTEAFF. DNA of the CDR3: TGTGCCAGCAGCCAAGACAGTCTCACTGAAGCTTTCTTT. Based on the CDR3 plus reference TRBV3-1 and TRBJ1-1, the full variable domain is DTAVSQTPKYLVTQMGNDKSIKCEQNLGHDTMYWYKQDSKKFLKIMFSYNNKELIINETVPNRFSPKSPDKAHLNLHINSLELGDSAVYFCASSQDSLTEAFFGQGTRLTVV.

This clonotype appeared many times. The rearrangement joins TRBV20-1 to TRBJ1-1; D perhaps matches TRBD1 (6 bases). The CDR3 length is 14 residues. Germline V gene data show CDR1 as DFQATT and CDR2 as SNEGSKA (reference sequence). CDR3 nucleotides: TGCAGAGCGGCAGGGGTGGGTGTGAACACTGAAGCTTTCTTT. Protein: CRAAGVGVNTEAFF.

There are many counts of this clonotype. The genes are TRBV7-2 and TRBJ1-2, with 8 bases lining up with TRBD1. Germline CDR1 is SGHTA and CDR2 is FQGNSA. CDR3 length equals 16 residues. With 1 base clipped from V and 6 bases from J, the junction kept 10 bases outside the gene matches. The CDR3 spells CASSLDPGDRRNGYTF. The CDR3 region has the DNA TGTGCCAGCAGCTTAGATCCCGGGGACAGGAGAAATGGCTACACCTTC.

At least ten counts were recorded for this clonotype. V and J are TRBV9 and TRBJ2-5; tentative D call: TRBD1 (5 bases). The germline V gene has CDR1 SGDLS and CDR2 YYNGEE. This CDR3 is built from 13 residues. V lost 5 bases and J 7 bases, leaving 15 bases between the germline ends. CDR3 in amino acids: CASSGRLRGTQYF. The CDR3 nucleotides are TGTGCCAGCAGTGGCAGGCTAAGGGGGACCCAGTACTTC.

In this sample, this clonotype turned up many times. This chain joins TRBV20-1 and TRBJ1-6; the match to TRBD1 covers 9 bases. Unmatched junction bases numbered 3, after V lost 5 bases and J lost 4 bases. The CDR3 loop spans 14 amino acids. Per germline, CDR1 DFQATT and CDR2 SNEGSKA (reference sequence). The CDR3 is CSASGTGYNSPLHF. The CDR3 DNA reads TGCAGTGCTTCAGGGACAGGGTATAATTCACCCCTCCACTTT.

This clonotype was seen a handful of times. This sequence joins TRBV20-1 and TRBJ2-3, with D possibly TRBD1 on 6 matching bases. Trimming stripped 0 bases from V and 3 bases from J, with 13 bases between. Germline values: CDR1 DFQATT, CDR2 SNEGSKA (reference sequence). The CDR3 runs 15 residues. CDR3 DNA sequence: TGCAGTGCTAGAGACCCGGGACATAGGACAGATACGCAGTATTTT. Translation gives CSARDPGHRTDTQYF.

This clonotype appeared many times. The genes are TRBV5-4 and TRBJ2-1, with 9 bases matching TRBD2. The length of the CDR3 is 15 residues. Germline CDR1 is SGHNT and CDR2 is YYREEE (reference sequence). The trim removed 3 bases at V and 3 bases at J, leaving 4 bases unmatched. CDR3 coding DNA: TGTGCCAGCAGCTACGGACTAGCGAGCTACAATGAGCAGTTCTTC. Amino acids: CASSYGLASYNEQFF.

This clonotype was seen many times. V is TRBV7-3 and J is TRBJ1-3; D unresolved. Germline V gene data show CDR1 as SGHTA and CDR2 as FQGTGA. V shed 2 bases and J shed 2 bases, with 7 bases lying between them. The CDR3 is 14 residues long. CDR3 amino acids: CASSLSPPGNTIYF. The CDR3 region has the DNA TGTGCCAGCAGCTTATCGCCACCTGGAAACACCATATATTTT.

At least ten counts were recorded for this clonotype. The CDR3 region has the DNA TGCGCCAGCAGCTTGGAGCGAAACACTGAAGCTTTCTTT. It encodes CASSLERNTEAFF. J is TRBJ1-1 and V is TRBV5-1; D unresolved. The ends were cut back, 0 bases at V and 2 bases at J, with 5 bases in the middle. The CDR3 is 13 amino acids. Germline CDR1 SGHRS, CDR2 YFSETQ.

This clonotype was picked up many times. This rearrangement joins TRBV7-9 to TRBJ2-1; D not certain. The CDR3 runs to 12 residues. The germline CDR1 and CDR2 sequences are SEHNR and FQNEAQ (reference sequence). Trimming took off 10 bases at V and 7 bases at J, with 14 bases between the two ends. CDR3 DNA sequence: TGTGCCAATGTCCAGTTGGGGAATGAGCAGTTCTTC. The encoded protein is CANVQLGNEQFF.

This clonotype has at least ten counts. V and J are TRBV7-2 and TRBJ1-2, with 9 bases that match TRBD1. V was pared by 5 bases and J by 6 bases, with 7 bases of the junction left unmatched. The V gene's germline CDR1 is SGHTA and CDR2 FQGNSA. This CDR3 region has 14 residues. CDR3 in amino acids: CASSPGQGRDGYTF. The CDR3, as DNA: TGTGCCAGCAGCCCGGGACAGGGAAGGGATGGCTACACCTTC.

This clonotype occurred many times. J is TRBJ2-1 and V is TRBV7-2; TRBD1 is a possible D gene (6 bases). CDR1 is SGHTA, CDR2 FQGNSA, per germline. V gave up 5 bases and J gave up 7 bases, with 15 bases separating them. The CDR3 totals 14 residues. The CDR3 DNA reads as TGTGCCAGCAGCCCCGAGACAGGATGGAATGAGCAGTTCTTC. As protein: CASSPETGWNEQFF.

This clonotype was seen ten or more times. CDR3 region: CASSLQGRDNEKLFF. The DNA of the CDR3 is TGTGCCAGCAGCTTACAGGGGCGAGATAATGAAAAACTGTTTTTT. This chain links TRBV7-9 with TRBJ1-4; TRBD1 is a possible D gene (6 bases). CDR3 length: 15 amino acids. Germline CDR1 and CDR2: SEHNR and FQNEAQ (reference sequence). Trimming took 2 bases from V and 4 from J, leaving 11 bases between them.

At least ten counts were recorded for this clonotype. CDR3 nucleotides: TGTGCCAGCAGTGGCCAGACAAGTAGAAATTCACCCCTCCACTTT. Amino acids: CASSGQTSRNSPLHF. The chain links TRBV2 to TRBJ1-6; D unresolved. Trimming stripped 4 bases from V and 7 bases from J, with 14 bases between. The V gene's germline CDR1 is SNHLY and CDR2 FYNNEI. This CDR3 is 15 amino acids long.

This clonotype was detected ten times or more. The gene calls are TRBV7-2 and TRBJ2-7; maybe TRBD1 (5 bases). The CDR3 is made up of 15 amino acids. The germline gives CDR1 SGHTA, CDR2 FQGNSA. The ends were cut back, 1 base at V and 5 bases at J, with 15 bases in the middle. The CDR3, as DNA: TGTGCCAGCAGCTTAGGCATCAGGGCGGCCCACGAGCAGTACTTC. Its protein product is CASSLGIRAAHEQYF.

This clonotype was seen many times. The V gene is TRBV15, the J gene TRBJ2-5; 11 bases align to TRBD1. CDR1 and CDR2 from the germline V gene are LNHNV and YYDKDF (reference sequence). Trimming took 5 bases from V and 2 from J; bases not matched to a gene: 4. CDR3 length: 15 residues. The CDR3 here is CATSLDRGPQETQYF. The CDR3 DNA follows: TGTGCCACCAGCTTGGACAGGGGGCCGCAAGAGACCCAGTACTTC.